The 6 T cell receptor beta chains below were found in one sample sequenced in a study of vaccination and CD4 T cells after COVID-19. Stated treatment: roughly ten-day PBMC culture with coronavirus spike peptide pools or control peptides (ViraFEST assay). The Oncomine TCR Beta short-read assay was what sequenced the DNA obtained from cultured CD4+ T cells. TCRdb reanalysed the PCR reads using MiXCR and keeps one entry per CDR3 protein. The sample gives under 30,000 distinct CDR3 sequences, roughly 65% of which show up once; less than 25% is in the top ten. The antigens these receptors bind are not known. The sequences come from CD4+ T cells from blood, cultured in vitro, collected after SARS-CoV-2 vaccination. These TCRs come from a human donor who received a COVID-19 vaccine.

This clonotype showed up just a few times. The CDR3 sequence: CAISEGTSQETQYF. The CDR3 nucleotides are TGTGCCATCAGTGAAGGGACTTCCCAAGAGACCCAGTACTTC. The chain employs TRBV10-3 and TRBJ2-5; weak D call: TRBD2 (6 bases). The CDR3 loop spans 14 amino acids. CDR1 and CDR2 (germline): ENHRY, SYGVKD. V lost 3 bases and J 1 base, leaving 9 bases between the germline ends.

The J gene is TRBJ2-5, the V gene TRBV5-1, with D possibly called TRBD1 or TRBD2 (5 bases each). Trimming took 0 bases from V and 9 from J, leaving 18 bases between them. The CDR3 extends over 15 amino acids. Per the germline V gene, CDR1 is SGHRS and CDR2 is YFSETQ. The CDR3 here is CASSLARGSGAAQYF. The CDR3, as DNA: TGCGCCAGCAGCTTGGCGAGAGGGTCCGGGGCGGCCCAGTACTTC.

This clonotype was counted once. This chain connects TRBV11-3 to TRBJ2-5, with D possibly TRBD1 on 6 matching bases. The germline gives CDR1 SGHNT, CDR2 YENEEA. There are 15 residues in the CDR3. V gave up 5 bases and J gave up 5 bases, with 18 bases separating them. The CDR3 region is CASSGQKGLRETQYF. CDR3 coding DNA: TGTGCCAGCAGCGGACAGAAAGGGTTAAGGGAGACCCAGTACTTC. Drawing the rest from reference TRBV11-3 and TRBJ2-5, the complete variable domain is EAGVVQSPRYKIIEKKQPVAFWCNPISGHNTLYWYLQNLGQGPELLIRYENEEAVDDSQLPKDRFSAERLKGVDSTLKIQPAELGDSAVYLCASSGQKGLRETQYFGPGTRLLVL.

The chain carries TRBV12-3 or TRBV12-4 and TRBJ1-2; TRBD1 aligns across 7 bases. J gave up 4 bases and V 5 bases, and 4 bases lay outside the gene matches. The CDR3 is 13 residues long. The CDR3 region is CASSRDSIYGYTF. DNA for the CDR3: TGTGCCAGCAGTAGGGACAGCATCTATGGCTACACCTTC.

The genes are TRBV12-5 and TRBJ2-3; D gene uncertain. This CDR3 has 19 amino acids. The germline gives CDR1 LGHNT, CDR2 FRNRAP. The V end lost 0 bases, the J end lost 6 bases, and 25 bases lay between the germline ends. The CDR3 DNA is TGTGCTAGTGGTTTGGTTAACGACGGTCGGCCATATCTGACGGATACGCAGTATTTT. Translating gives CASGLVNDGRPYLTDTQYF.

The rearrangement joins TRBV5-4 to TRBJ2-1, with TRBD1 matching over 8 bases. Trimming at V came to 0 bases and at J to 13 bases, leaving 3 bases not matched to a gene. The germline CDR1 and CDR2 sequences are SGHNT and YYREEE (reference sequence). CDR3 length equals 12 residues. DNA of the CDR3: TGTGCCAGCAGCTTGGACAGGGGGGAACAGTTCTTC. It codes for CASSLDRGEQFF.